This T cell receptor beta chain is drawn from a study of long-term antiretroviral therapy in people with HIV. They ran version v3.0 of the immunoSEQ assay at survey level. The protocol was immunoSEQ multiplex PCR, while the TCRdb copy is restricted to in-frame clones and leaves out a portion. The top ten clones hold 10% to 15% of a sample with around 15,000 clones, roughly nine tenths of them seen once. The CDR3 sequence is 11 residues long. Germline CDR1 MNHEY, CDR2 SMNVEV (reference sequence). Trimming left V 8 bases short and J 0 bases short, with 4 bases between. The sequence was collected from a woman aged 35 to 49 with HIV. The source was unsorted PBMCs, collected 0.6 years after starting antiretroviral therapy. The chain links TRBV27 to TRBJ1-2; no definite D call. CDR3: CASGTNYGYTF. For the CDR3, the DNA is TGTGCCAGCGGGACTAACTATGGCTACACCTTC.